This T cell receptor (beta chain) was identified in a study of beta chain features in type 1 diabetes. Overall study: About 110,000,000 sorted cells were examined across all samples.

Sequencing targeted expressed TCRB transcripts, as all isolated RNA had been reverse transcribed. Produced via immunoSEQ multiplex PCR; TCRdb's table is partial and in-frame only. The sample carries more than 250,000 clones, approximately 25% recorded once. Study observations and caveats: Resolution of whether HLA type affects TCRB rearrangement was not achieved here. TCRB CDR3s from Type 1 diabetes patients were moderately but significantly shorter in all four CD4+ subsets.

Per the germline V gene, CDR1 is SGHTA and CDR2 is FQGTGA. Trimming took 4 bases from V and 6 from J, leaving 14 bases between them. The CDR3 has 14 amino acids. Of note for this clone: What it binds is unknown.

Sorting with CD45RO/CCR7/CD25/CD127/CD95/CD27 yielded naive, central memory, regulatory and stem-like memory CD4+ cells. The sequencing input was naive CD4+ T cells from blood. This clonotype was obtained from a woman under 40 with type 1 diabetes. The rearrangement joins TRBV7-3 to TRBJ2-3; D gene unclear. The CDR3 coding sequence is TGTGCCAGCAGCTCTGCTACCTTACGGGATACGCAGTATTTT. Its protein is CASSSATLRDTQYF.